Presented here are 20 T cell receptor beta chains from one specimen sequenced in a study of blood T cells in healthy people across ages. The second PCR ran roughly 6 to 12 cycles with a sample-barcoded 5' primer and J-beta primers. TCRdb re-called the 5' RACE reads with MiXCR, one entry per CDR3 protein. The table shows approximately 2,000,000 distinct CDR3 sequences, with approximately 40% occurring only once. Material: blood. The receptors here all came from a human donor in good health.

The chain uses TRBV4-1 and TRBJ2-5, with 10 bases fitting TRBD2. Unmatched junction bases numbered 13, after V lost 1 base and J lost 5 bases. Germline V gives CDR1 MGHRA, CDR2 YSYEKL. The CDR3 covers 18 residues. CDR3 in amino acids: CASSQVPLSGGAWETQYF. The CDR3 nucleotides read TGCGCCAGCAGCCAAGTCCCTCTGAGCGGGGGGGCCTGGGAGACCCAGTACTTC.

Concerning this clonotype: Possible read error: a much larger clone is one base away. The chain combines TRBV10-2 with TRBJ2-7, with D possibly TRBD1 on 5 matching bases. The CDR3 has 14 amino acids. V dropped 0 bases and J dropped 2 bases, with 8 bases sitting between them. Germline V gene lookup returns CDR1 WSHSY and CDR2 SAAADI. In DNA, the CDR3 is TGCGCCAGCAGTGAGTCACAGGCACCCTACGAGCAGTACTTC. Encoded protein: CASSESQAPYEQYF.

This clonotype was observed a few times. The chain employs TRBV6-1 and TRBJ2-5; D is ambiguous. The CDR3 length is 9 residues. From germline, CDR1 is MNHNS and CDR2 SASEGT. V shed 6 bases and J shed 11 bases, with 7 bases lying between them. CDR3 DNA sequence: TGTGCCAGCAGCCCTGAGCAGTACTTC. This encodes CASSPEQYF.

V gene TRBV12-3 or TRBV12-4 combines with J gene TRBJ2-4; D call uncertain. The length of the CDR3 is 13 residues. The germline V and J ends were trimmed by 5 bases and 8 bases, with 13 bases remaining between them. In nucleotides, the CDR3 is TGTGCCAGCAGTCTAGGGCCGCACGACATTCAGTACTTC. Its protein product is CASSLGPHDIQYF.

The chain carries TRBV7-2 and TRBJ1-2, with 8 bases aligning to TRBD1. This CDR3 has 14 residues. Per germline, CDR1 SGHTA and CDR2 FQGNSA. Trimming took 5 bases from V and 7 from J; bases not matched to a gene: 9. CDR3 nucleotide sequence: TGTGCCAGCAGCGCCGACAGGGGTTTAGCTGGCTACACCTTC. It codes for CASSADRGLAGYTF.

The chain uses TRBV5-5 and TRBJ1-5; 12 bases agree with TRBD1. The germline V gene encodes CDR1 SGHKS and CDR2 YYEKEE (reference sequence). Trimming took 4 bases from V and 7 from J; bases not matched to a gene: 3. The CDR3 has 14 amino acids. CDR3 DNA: TGTGCCAGCAGCCAGGGACAGGGGGCACAGCCCCAGCATTTT. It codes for CASSQGQGAQPQHF. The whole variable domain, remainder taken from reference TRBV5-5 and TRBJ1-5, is DAGVTQSPTHLIKTRGQQVTLRCSPISGHKSVSWYQQVLGQGPQFIFQYYEKEERGRGNFPDRFSARQFPNYSSELNVNALLLGDSALYLCASSQGQGAQPQHFGDGTRLSIL.

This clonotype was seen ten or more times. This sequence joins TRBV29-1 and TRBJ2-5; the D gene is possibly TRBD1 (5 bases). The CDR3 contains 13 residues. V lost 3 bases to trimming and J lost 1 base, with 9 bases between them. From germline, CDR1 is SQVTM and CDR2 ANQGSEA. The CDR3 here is CSVDIRVQETQYF. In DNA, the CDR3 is TGCAGCGTTGATATCAGGGTCCAAGAGACCCAGTACTTC.

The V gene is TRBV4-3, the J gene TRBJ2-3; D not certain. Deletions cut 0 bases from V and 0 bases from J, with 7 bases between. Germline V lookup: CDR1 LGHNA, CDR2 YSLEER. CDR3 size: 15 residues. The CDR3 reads CASSQDSYSTDTQYF. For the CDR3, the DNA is TGCGCCAGCAGCCAAGACTCCTATAGCACAGATACGCAGTATTTT.

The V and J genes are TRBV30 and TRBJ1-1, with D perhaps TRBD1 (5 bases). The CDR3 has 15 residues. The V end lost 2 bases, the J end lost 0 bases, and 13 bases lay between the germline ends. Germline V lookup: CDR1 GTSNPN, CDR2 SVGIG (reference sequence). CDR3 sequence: CAWSLKGGVNTEAFF. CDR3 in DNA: TGTGCCTGGAGTCTCAAAGGAGGGGTGAACACTGAAGCTTTCTTT.

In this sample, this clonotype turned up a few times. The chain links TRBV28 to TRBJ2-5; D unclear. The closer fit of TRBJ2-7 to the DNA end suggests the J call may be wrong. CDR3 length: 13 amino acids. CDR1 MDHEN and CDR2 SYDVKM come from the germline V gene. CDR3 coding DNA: TGTGCCAGCAGTTTTAAGGGTAACAACGAGCAGTACTTC. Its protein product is CASSFKGNNEQYF.

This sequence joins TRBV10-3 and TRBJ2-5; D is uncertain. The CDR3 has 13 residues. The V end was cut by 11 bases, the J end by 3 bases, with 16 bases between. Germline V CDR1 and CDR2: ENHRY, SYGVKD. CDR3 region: CAARAAQEETQYF. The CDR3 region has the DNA TGTGCCGCCCGCGCAGCCCAGGAAGAGACCCAGTACTTC.

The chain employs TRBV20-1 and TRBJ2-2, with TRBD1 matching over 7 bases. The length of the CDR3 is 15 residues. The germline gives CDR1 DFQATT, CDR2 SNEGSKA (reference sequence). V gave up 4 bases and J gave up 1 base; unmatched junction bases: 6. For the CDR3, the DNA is TGCAGTGCTATCAACAGGGGAAAGAACACCGGGGAGCTGTTTTTT. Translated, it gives CSAINRGKNTGELFF.

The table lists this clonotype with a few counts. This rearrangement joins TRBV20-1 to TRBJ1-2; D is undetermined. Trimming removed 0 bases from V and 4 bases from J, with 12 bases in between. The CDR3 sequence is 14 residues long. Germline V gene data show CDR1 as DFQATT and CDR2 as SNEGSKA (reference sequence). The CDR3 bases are TGCAGTGCTAGAGATGGCCACGAAATCTATGGCTACACCTTC. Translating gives CSARDGHEIYGYTF.

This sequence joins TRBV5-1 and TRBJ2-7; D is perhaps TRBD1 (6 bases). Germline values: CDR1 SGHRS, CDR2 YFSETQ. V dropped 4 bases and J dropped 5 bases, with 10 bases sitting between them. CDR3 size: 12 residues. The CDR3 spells CASSAGTNEQYF. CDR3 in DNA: TGCGCCAGCAGCGCTGGGACAAACGAGCAGTACTTC.

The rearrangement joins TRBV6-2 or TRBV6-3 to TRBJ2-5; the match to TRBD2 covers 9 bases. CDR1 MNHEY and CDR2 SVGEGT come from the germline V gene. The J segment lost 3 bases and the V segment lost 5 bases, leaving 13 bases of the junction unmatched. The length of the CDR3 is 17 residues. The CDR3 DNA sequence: TGTGCCAGCAGTACGCCCATACTAGCGGGTGTTAAAGAGACCCAGTACTTC. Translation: CASSTPILAGVKETQYF.

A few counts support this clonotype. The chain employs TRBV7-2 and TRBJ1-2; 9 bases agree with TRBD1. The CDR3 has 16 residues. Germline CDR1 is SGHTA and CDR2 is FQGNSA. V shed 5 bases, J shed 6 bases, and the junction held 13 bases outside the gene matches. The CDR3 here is CASSPGQGRGLDGYTF. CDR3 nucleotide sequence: TGTGCCAGCAGCCCCGGACAGGGGAGGGGCCTTGATGGCTACACCTTC.

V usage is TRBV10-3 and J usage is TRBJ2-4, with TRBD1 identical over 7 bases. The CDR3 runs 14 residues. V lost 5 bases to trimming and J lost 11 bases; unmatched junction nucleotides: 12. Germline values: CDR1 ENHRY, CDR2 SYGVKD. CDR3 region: CAISHAGTDDFQYF. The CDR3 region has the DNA TGTGCCATCAGTCATGCCGGGACAGACGACTTTCAGTACTTC.

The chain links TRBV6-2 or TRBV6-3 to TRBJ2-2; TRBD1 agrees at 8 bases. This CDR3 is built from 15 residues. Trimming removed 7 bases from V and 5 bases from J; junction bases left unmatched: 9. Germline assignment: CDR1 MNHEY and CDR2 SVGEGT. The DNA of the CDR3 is TGTGCCAGCACCGCCAGCGACAGGGGAACCGGGGAGCTGTTTTTT. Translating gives CASTASDRGTGELFF.

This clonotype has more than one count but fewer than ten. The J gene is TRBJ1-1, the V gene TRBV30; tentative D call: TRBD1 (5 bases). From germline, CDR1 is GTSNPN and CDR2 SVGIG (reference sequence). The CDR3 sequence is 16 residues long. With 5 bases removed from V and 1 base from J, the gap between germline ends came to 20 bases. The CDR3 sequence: CAWRRAYSGQNTEAFF. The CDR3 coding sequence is TGTGCCTGGCGTCGGGCCTACTCAGGACAGAACACTGAAGCTTTCTTT.

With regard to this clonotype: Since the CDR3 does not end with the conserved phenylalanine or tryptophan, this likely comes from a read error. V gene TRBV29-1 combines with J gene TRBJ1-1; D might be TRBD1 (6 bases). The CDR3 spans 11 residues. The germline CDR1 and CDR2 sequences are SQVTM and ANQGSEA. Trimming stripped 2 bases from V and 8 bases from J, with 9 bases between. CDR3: CSVERQGEAFS. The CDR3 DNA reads TGCAGCGTTGAACGGCAGGGGGAAGCTTTCTCT.